This T cell receptor beta chain emerged from a study of high-grade serous ovarian cancer treatment subgroups. The tumor samples were collected prior to definitive surgery or chemotherapy. Sequenced by immunoSEQ multiplex PCR; TCRdb stores in-frame clones only, minus some. The sample lists about 15,000 clones, approximately 87% occurring once. The ends lost 6 bases at V and 4 bases at J; junction bases unmatched: 11. Looked up from germline, CDR1 is ENHRY and CDR2 is SYGVKD. This CDR3 region has 17 residues. Comments on this clone: Its antigen is undetermined.

Notes on the study in general: Tumors within one patient showed repertoire similarity of roughly 0.1 to 0.85. TCR relatedness rose with neoantigen level and trended with mutation load.

The sequence was collected from a human donor with high-grade serous ovarian cancer. The chain links TRBV10-3 to TRBJ2-2; TRBD2 agrees at 10 bases. The sequenced sample consisted of tumor tissue. The DNA for the CDR3 is TGTGCCATCAGACCGACCAGCGGGGGGGCGGGCACCGGGGAGCTGTTTTTT. Its protein is CAIRPTSGGAGTGELFF.